The clone carrying this TCR beta chain appeared a few times. Its antigen is unknown. Assay used: immunoSEQ multiplex PCR; TCRdb lists only in-frame clones, some missing. The sample lists some 120,000 clones, about 86% occurring once. This entry belongs to a study of T cell responses to AZD1222 COVID-19 vaccine. Study-wide context: Some second doses came at about 4 weeks and others at about 12 weeks; these were pooled.

The CDR3 is 15 amino acids. The trim removed 5 bases at V and 4 bases at J, leaving 7 bases unmatched. Looked up from germline, CDR1 is SGHTA and CDR2 is FQGTGA. Study-wide results and caveats: At 160-218 and 743-854, vaccine-associated CD4 TCRs were dominant, and they spanned spike. Females made up more of the donors, who were largely white British, and clonal diversity may have come out too low.

The chain joins TRBV7-3 to TRBJ2-1; TRBD1 aligns across 8 bases. This material consisted of peripheral blood, taken on day 0 of AZD1222 vaccination. The receptor comes from an adult in good health. CDR3 coding DNA: TGTGCCAGCAGCCTCCAGGGGGCTGGATACAATGAGCAGTTCTTC. Encoded protein: CASSLQGAGYNEQFF.